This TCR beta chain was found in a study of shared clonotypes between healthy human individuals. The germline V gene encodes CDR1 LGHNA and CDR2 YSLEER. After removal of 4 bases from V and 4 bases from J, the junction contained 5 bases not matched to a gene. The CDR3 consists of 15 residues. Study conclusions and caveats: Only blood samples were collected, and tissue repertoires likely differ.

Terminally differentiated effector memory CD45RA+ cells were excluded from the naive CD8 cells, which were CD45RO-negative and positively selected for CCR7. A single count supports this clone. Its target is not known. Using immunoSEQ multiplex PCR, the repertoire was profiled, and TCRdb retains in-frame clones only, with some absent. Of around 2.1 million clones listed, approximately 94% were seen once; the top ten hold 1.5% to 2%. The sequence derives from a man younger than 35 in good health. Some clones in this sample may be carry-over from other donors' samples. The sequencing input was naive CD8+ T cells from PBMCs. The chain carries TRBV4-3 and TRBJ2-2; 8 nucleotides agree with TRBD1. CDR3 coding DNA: TGCGCCAGCAGCCCTAGGACAGGGAGCACCGGGGAGCTGTTTTTT. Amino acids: CASSPRTGSTGELFF.